This TCR beta chain was found in a study of control samples from healthy donors and cancer patients. Germline CDR1 LNHDA, CDR2 SQIVND (reference sequence). This CDR3 region has 14 residues. V lost 6 bases, J lost 4 bases, and 15 bases lay in between. Produced via immunoSEQ multiplex PCR; TCRdb's table is partial and in-frame only. The data show more than 95,000 clones, around four fifths seen once. Source material: blood. V gene TRBV19 combines with J gene TRBJ1-2, with D possibly TRBD1 on 6 matching bases. This TCR was sampled from a woman aged 50 to 60 in good health. The CDR3 is CASSREQGSYGYTF. Here the CDR3 DNA reads TGTGCCAGTAGCCGGGAACAGGGTTCCTATGGCTACACCTTC.